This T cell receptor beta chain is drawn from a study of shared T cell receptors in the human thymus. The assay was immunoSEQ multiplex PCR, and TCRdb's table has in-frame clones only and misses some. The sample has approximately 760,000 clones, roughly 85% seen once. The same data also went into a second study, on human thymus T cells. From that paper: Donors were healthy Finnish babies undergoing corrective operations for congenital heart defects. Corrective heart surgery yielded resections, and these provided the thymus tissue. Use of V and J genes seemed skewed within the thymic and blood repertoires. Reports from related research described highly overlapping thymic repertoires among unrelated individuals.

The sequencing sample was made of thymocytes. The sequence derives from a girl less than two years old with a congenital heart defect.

The CDR3 protein is CASSHEGLAGSNEQFF. In DNA, the CDR3 is TGCGCCAGCAGCCACGAAGGACTAGCGGGGTCCAATGAGCAGTTCTTC. The V and J genes are TRBV4-1 and TRBJ2-1; 12 nucleotides align to TRBD2. CDR1 and CDR2 from the germline V gene are MGHRA and YSYEKL. The trim removed 3 bases at V and 6 bases at J, leaving 6 bases unmatched. The CDR3 contains 16 residues.